This T cell receptor beta chain stems from a study of human T cells and chemical hapten exposure. Germline V CDR1 and CDR2: MDHEN, SYDVKM. V was clipped by 6 bases and J by 5 bases; unmatched bases: 8. This CDR3 has 14 residues. Time point meaning: patch test 2, 6 weeks after DPC sensitization. Treatment in this sample: therapeutic diphenylcyclopropenone sensitization with weekly scalp DPC. Each patch-test visit's blood sample preceded patch application. MiXCR was run by TCRdb on the RACE reads, yielding one entry per CDR3 protein. Found here are about 54,000 distinct CDR3 sequences, around 9.4% of them singletons; the top ten hold more than 1.5%. This clonotype was seen ten or more times.

This sample comprised whole blood, obtained in connection with sensitization to the hapten diphenylcyclopropenone (DPC). The chain uses TRBV28 and TRBJ2-3; 7 bases agree with TRBD2. The TCR sequence derives from a woman between 45 and 65 years old with alopecia areata. Some clones in this sample may be carry-over from other donors' samples. The DNA of the CDR3 is TGTGCCAGCAGGCCGGGGAGGGTAGGAGATACGCAGTATTTT. It translates to CASRPGRVGDTQYF.